This T cell receptor (beta chain) was sequenced during a study of T cells in Graves' hyperthyroidism and ophthalmopathy (dated by TCRdb to between 2017 and 2020). For the wider study: Peripheral blood samples were taken at the time of initial diagnosis, prior to any treatment. The paper describes TCR Vbeta CDR3 sequencing of around 140 peripheral blood samples, made up of roughly 40 ophthalmopathy patients, 70 to 75 hyperthyroidism patients and some 17 progressor patients. Prospective prediction of ophthalmopathy was tested in an independent validation cohort consisting of 18 to 20 hyperthyroidism patients and approximately 16 patients who later progressed to ophthalmopathy. The study also compared thyroid tissue and blood T-cell repertoires from five or six Graves' hyperthyroidism patients. The approximately 100 discovery patients were divided at random into training and test sets in a 7:3 ratio. A discovery cohort of 95 to 100 patients, roughly 45 with Graves' ophthalmopathy and roughly 59 with stable Graves' hyperthyroidism, was used to find distinguishing TCR V-J signatures. Once sampling was done, hyperthyroidism patients were given methimazole at a starting dose of 30 mg daily, whereas ophthalmopathy patients were given high-dose intravenous methylprednisolone. Study-wide conclusions, independent of this receptor: No statistical method was used to fix the sample size in advance, and group allocation was not hidden from the investigators. In validation, the model predicted progression to ophthalmopathy a median of around six months before onset, with around 70% sensitivity and just under 75% specificity. A model built on a 13 V-J signature distinguished ophthalmopathy from stable hyperthyroidism, reaching 87.88% sensitivity and under 84% specificity in cross-validation and 80%/75% in testing. Blood samples also contained most of the expanded thyroid clonotypes (frequency above 0.001), which suggests that blood repertoires may reflect thyroid immune responses.

The TCR beta CDR3 regions were amplified from the RNA transcripts. The TCR CDR3 was subjected to a first round of RT-PCR using the HTBI primer set and the Qiagen OneStep RT-PCR kit. Libraries were constructed in a second round of multiplex PCR, after which size selection and purification were carried out. Sequencing of the libraries was done on an Illumina HiSeq2000 using paired-end 100 bp reads. The original pipeline was this. Raw data were processed with SOAPnuke, discarding reads with adapters, uncalled bases, mean Phred below 15, or no exact constant-primer or identifier match. High-quality paired reads were merged using COPE v1.2.5, and each unique nucleotide sequence was defined as a clonotype. Clonotypes were aligned to IMGT TRBV, TRBD and TRBJ reference segments using MiTCR v1.1. Analysis was restricted to V-J combinations with a frequency above 0.0001, which covered approximately 99% of repertoires. The TCS score was defined as the ratio of F50 (clonal expansion) to E x V (chaos), calculated using BLOSUM62-based TCRdist between CDR3 peptides within each V-J. Welch's t-statistics and random forest reduced 500 to 650 V-J features to roughly 13, which were used in a naive Bayes classifier (R e1071). In-frame beta chains were kept once TCRdb had trimmed the public reads at Q25 with fastp and called clones with MiXCR. Every distinct CDR3 protein forms one entry, paired with its most common genes and DNA. TCRdb's processing, not the authors' own work, is the source of the V and J calls. The sample contains approximately 260,000 distinct CDR3 sequences, 12% to 15% of them found a single time. Around 30% of the sample belongs to the ten largest clones.

From the cysteine through the phenylalanine, the CDR3 covers 14 amino acids. The kept DNA is CDR3 alone, 42 bases in frame from the first base. Between the V and J ends, shortened by 3 bases and 0 bases respectively, the junction contains 6 bases. Via the germline V gene, CDR1 is SNHLY and CDR2 FYNNEI. The hyperthyroidism patients were between 18 and 65 years old and newly diagnosed, with a disease duration of less than 2 months. The study excluded patients with uncontrolled infections, other autoimmune diseases, pregnancy or lactation. Diagnoses were established on the basis of clinical symptoms, serum thyroxine and TRAb, thyroid ultrasound, and orbital computed tomography. Blood from progressor patients was drawn when they were first diagnosed with hyperthyroidism, before any ophthalmopathy symptoms appeared. Ficoll-Paque density gradient centrifugation was used to isolate PBMCs from approximately 10 ml of fresh peripheral blood. Progressor patients were defined as those initially diagnosed with Graves' hyperthyroidism in whom ophthalmopathy developed during follow-up. Trizol reagent was used to extract total RNA, and RNA quality was then checked on an Agilent 2100 Bioanalyzer.

This clonotype appeared many times. Its antigen is still unknown. The record has no base qualities; no much larger clone is one base away. The clonotype was recovered from a woman in her fifties or sixties with Graves' hyperthyroidism that later progressed to Graves' ophthalmopathy. The sample comprised blood. Recombination linked TRBV2 to TRBJ2-4; the D gene cannot be named for sure. At the DNA level, the sequence is TGTGCCAGCAGTGAGTCGACAGCCAAAAACATTCAGTACTTC. This translates into CASSESTAKNIQYF.